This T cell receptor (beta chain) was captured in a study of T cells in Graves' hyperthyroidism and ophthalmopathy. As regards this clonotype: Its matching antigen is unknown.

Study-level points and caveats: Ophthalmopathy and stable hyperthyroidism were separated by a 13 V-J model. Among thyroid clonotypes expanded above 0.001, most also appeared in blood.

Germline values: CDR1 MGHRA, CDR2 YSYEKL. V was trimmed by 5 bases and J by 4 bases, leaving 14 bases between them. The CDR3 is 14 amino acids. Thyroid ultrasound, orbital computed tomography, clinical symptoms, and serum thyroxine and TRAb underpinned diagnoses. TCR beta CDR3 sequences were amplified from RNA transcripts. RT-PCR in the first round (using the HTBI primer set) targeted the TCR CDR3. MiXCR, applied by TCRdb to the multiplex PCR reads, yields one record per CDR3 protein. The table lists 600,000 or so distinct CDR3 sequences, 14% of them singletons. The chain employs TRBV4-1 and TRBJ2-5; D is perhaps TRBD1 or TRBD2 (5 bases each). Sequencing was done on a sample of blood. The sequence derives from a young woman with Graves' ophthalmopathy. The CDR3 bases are TGCGCCAGCAGCACCGGGACGGTGTCAGAGACCCAGTACTTC. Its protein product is CASSTGTVSETQYF.